This T cell receptor beta chain was recorded in a study of blood T cells in healthy people across ages. This clonotype turned up a few times. Using a J-beta primer mix together with a sample-barcoded 5' primer, a second PCR was run for about 6 to 12 cycles. In TCRdb, the 5' RACE reads were re-called with MiXCR into one record per CDR3 protein. The repertoire has 800,000 or so distinct CDR3 sequences, 20% to 25% of them found once; the top ten carry approximately 3.7%. With V trimmed by 4 bases and J by 6 bases, 11 bases remained unmatched. Germline V gives CDR1 SNHLY, CDR2 FYNNEI. CDR3 length: 16 residues. The same data also went into a second study, on T cells of mothers and their children.

This receptor was obtained from a boy between 5 and 17 years old in good health. Sequenced input: blood. V gene TRBV2 combines with J gene TRBJ2-1, with 8 bases that match TRBD2. CDR3 sequence reads: CASSAVGASGLNEQFF. CDR3 nucleotides: TGTGCCAGCAGTGCGGTTGGGGCTAGCGGGCTCAATGAGCAGTTCTTC.